The 8 T cell receptor beta chains presented below share a single source sample, sequenced in a study of cytomegalovirus exposure and HLA in healthy donors. 13 Jbeta primers and 60 Vbeta primers were used for the PCR. Profiling relied on immunoSEQ multiplex PCR, and the TCRdb table lists in-frame clones only, not all of them. Of roughly 120,000 clones in the sample, about four fifths were seen once. Sequencing input: PBMCs. The origin of the receptors is a man in his forties in good health and CMV-seronegative.

The rearrangement links TRBV7-6 to TRBJ2-7; 8 positions agree with TRBD1. Per germline, CDR1 SGHVS and CDR2 FNYEAQ. This CDR3 contains 14 residues. V trimming: 5 bases; J trimming: 6 bases; junction bases outside the gene matches: 9. CDR3 in DNA: TGTGCCAGCAGCAGGGACAGGTCAGGTGCCGAGCAGTACTTC. This encodes CASSRDRSGAEQYF. Filled out from reference TRBV7-6 and TRBJ2-7, the complete variable domain reads GAGVSQSPRYKVTKRGQDVALRCDPISGHVSLYWYRQALGQGPEFLTYFNYEAQQDKSGLPNDRFSAERPEGSISTLTIQRTEQRDSAMYRCASSRDRSGAEQYFGPGTRLTVT.

The chain carries TRBV7-2 and TRBJ1-5; 10 nucleotides line up with TRBD1. Germline-derived CDR1 and CDR2 are SGHTA and FQGNSA. The CDR3 loop spans 14 amino acids. Trimming took 5 bases from V and 7 from J; bases not matched to a gene: 5. The CDR3 protein is CASSPLGQGQPQHF. CDR3 nucleotides: TGTGCCAGCAGCCCTTTGGGACAGGGGCAGCCCCAGCATTTT. The full variable domain, its missing parts supplied by reference TRBV7-2 and TRBJ1-5, is GAGVSQSPSNKVTEKGKDVELRCDPISGHTALYWYRQSLGQGLEFLIYFQGNSAPDKSGLPSDRFSAERTGGSVSTLTIQRTQQEDSAVYLCASSPLGQGQPQHFGDGTRLSIL.

This clone showed up just a few times. The V gene is TRBV30, the J gene TRBJ1-6, with 9 bases fitting TRBD1. The CDR3 extends over 16 amino acids. Unmatched junction bases numbered 8, after V lost 6 bases and J lost 2 bases. Germline V lookup: CDR1 GTSNPN, CDR2 SVGIG (reference sequence). The CDR3 DNA reads TGTGCCTGTCTCCCCGGGACAGGGCCCTATAATTCACCCCTCCACTTT. Protein: CACLPGTGPYNSPLHF.

The chain has TRBV4-2 and TRBJ1-4; 9 bases align to TRBD1. In germline, CDR1 is LGHNA, CDR2 YNFKEQ. The CDR3 covers 14 residues. V trimming: 4 bases; J trimming: 7 bases; junction bases outside the gene matches: 4. In DNA form, the CDR3 reads TGTGCCAGCAGCCGAGAGGGACAGGGTGAAAAACTGTTTTTT. It yields the protein CASSREGQGEKLFF.

The chain joins TRBV9 to TRBJ2-5; the match to TRBD2 covers 7 bases. Trimming removed 0 bases from V and 5 bases from J; junction bases left unmatched: 10. This CDR3 comprises 16 residues. Germline CDR1 SGDLS, CDR2 YYNGEE. DNA of the CDR3: TGTGCCAGCAGCGTAGGAATAGCGGGTGGGGGGGAGACCCAGTACTTC. Translation: CASSVGIAGGGETQYF.

The rearrangement joins TRBV7-8 to TRBJ1-1; D ambiguous. The CDR3 spans 13 residues. Trimming removed 5 bases at V and 3 bases at J, with 10 bases between. CDR1 SGHVS and CDR2 FQNEAQ come from the germline V gene. CDR3 region: CASSLRLHTEAFF. The CDR3 region has the DNA TGTGCCAGCAGCCTCAGACTGCACACTGAAGCTTTCTTT.

The CDR3 loop is CASSVAPKGGGNEKLFF. CDR3 nucleotides: TGTGCCAGCAGCGTAGCCCCTAAGGGCGGGGGGAATGAAAAACTGTTTTTT. The chain links TRBV9 to TRBJ1-4; D is perhaps TRBD1 (5 bases). Between the trimmed V and J ends, which lost 0 bases and 5 bases, there was a span of 17 bases. Germline values: CDR1 SGDLS, CDR2 YYNGEE. The length of the CDR3 is 17 residues.

This clone turned up a few times. V usage is TRBV7-8 and J usage is TRBJ1-5; D gene uncertain. The CDR3 consists of 13 residues. CDR1 and CDR2 from the germline V gene are SGHVS and FQNEAQ. V lost 3 bases, J lost 6 bases, and 9 bases lay in between. The CDR3 region is CASSFTRVQPQHF. The CDR3, as DNA: TGTGCCAGCAGCTTTACACGGGTTCAGCCCCAGCATTTT.